The text below deals with one TCR beta chain. CDR3 size: 14 residues. V lost 6 bases to trimming and J lost 0 bases, with 9 bases between them. Looked up from germline, CDR1 is LNHDA and CDR2 is SQIVND (reference sequence). PCR involved 60 Vbeta and 13 Jbeta primers. Profiled with immunoSEQ multiplex PCR; TCRdb holds only in-frame clones, not every one. The table records about 160,000 clones, around 84% of them present only once. The sample is drawn from a study of cytomegalovirus exposure and HLA in healthy donors. Input material: PBMCs. The rearrangement uses TRBV19 and TRBJ1-5; a weak D match, TRBD1 (6 bases). The TCR sequence derives from a man aged 45-65 years in good health and CMV-seropositive. The CDR3 DNA sequence: TGTGCCAGTAGCAGGACAGATAGCAATCAGCCCCAGCATTTT. It specifies CASSRTDSNQPQHF.